Given below is one T cell receptor beta chain in context. This receptor's antigen is unknown. No quality values exist for individual bases; no much larger clone is one base distant. TCRbeta CDR3 regions were amplified from genomic DNA by means of the immunoSEQ Assay, a bias-controlled multiplex PCR. The published analysis was carried out like this. The number of nucleated cells in each sample was estimated from the amplification of reference gene primers within the assay. To quantify the absolute abundance of each unique TCRbeta CDR3 rearrangement, sequence reads were collapsed and filtered. Productive Simpson clonality was computed per sample as the square root of Simpson's diversity index over productive rearrangements. The source is immuneACCESS, and TCRdb retained only in-frame sequences with V and J called. Part of the clones is not carried over; for the studies checked, unresolved V genes explain less than half of this, and the remainder is unexplained. The V and J calls and clone size were taken over from that table, and D and trimming were inferred from the DNA. For this sample the table gives approximately 200,000 clones, of which 94% were detected only once. Of the sample, around 0.8% falls within the top ten clones.

This sample stems from a study of blood T cell repertoires in COVID-19 (dated by TCRdb to the early 2020s). Regarding the study in general: Collaborator samples came from the United States, Italy and Spain and covered acute and convalescent phases of COVID-19. HLA class I and class II types, where available, came from metadata supplied by the sample provider rather than from assay-based typing. Samples came from the ongoing ImmuneRACE study (first 160 participants) plus 1,254 subjects from 6 global collaborators. A de-identified subject ID, COVID-19 status, age in years and sex were almost always included in the sample metadata. Subjects who had been exposed to COVID-19, were actively infected with it, or had recovered from it provided the deeply sampled blood TCRbeta repertoires that made up the dataset. The material from the prospective study consisted of cDNA or gDNA derived from T cells, B-cell-depleted T cells, or PBMCs. The repertoires were made available in a free public database intended to serve as a resource for research on the immune response to SARS-CoV-2. The full study reports these points: The quantity of clinical and demographic metadata differed by source and by participant and was supplied without curation.

V lost 0 bases and J lost 2 bases; the stretch between them is 7 bases long. The germline V gene sets CDR1 to SGHRS and CDR2 to YFSETQ. The CDR3, cysteine through phenylalanine, is 14 amino acids long. CDR3 DNA is the only sequence kept; it has 42 bases, read in frame from the first base. One collaborating source in Seattle enrolled patients during active infection and followed them longitudinally through the course of disease. The collaborating institutions used their own protocols to collect whole blood in K2EDTA tubes. For TCRbeta analysis, collaborators shipped samples in one of three forms: frozen whole blood, isolated PBMCs, or DNA extracted from either of those sample types.

The rearrangement joined TRBV5-1 to TRBJ2-3, with the identity of the D gene unclear. Material: peripheral blood. The receptor was isolated from a man aged 25 to 45 with COVID-19, enrolled during active disease. The CDR3 protein: CASSLGANTDTQYF. The nucleotide sequence is given as TGCGCCAGCAGCTTGGGCGCTAACACAGATACGCAGTATTTT.